This T cell receptor (beta chain) was recorded in a study of blood T cells in healthy people across ages. Alongside a J-beta primer mix, a sample-barcoded 5' primer served in a second PCR lasting roughly 7 to 12 cycles. One entry per CDR3 protein results from TCRdb running MiXCR on the 5' RACE reads. The sample has about 1 million distinct CDR3 sequences, almost 25% seen once. Whole-study results and caveats: CMV status of donors was not determined, possibly confounding expanded clonotype changes.

Of note for this clonotype: Antigen unknown.

Collection of ten milliliters of peripheral blood was performed for each donor. No fewer than 5.5 micrograms of total RNA were isolated from every sample. In addition, the sample was reused for a study of T cells of mothers and their children. That source adds: Overlap in related mother-child pairs always slightly exceeded unrelated pairs, never significantly.

The sample consisted of blood. The clonotype originates from a girl aged 2 to 10 in good health.

DNA for the CDR3: TGTGCCAGCAGTGCCGGACAGGGCAGACCCGGGGCCAACGTCCTGACTTTC. Protein product: CASSAGQGRPGANVLTF. This chain links TRBV12-3 or TRBV12-4 with TRBJ2-6; 8 bases match TRBD1. The CDR3 loop spans 17 amino acids. V was pared by 5 bases and J by 4 bases, with 10 bases of the junction left unmatched.